Below are 20 T cell receptor beta chains sequenced from a single sample in a study of T cell responses to AZD1222 COVID-19 vaccine. Sequencing used immunoSEQ multiplex PCR; TCRdb keeps in-frame clones, though not all of them. The repertoire includes some 140,000 clones, roughly nine tenths of them detected once, and roughly 2.9% sits in the top ten. The material was peripheral blood, obtained on day 0 of AZD1222 vaccination. The receptors stem from an adult in good health.

A few counts support this clone. The V call is TRBV21-1, the J call TRBJ2-1; TRBD2 is taken as the D call from the table, unchecked against the DNA. TRBV21-1 is termed a pseudogene. The CDR3 has 17 residues. CDR3 nucleotides: TGTGCCAGCCGCGGAGGGTGTACGAAGGAGCGTTACAATGAGCAGTTCTTC. Translating gives CASRGGCTKERYNEQFF.

The chain combines TRBV20-1 with TRBJ2-3, with D perhaps being TRBD1 or TRBD2 (5 bases each). The CDR3 is 14 residues long. Looked up from germline, CDR1 is DFQATT and CDR2 is SNEGSKA (reference sequence). Trimming stripped 3 bases from V and 3 bases from J, with 13 bases between. The CDR3 loop reads CSASGGPPTDTQYF. The CDR3 region has the DNA TGCAGTGCTAGTGGGGGTCCCCCTACAGATACGCAGTATTTT.

This clone was picked up one time. The gene calls are TRBV19 and TRBJ1-5; 9 positions agree with TRBD1. Germline V gene lookup returns CDR1 LNHDA and CDR2 SQIVND (reference sequence). The CDR3 spans 14 residues. The V segment lost 6 bases and the J segment 6 bases; nucleotides outside the gene matches: 6. DNA of the CDR3: TGTGCCAGTAGCGCCGGGACAGGGAGTCAGCCCCAGCATTTT. It yields the protein CASSAGTGSQPQHF.

On this clone itself: The same CDR3 arises from other DNA sequences in this sample as well. The chain couples TRBV12-3 or TRBV12-4 to TRBJ1-1; no reliable D call. This CDR3 region has 13 residues. V was clipped by 2 bases and J by 3 bases, with 7 bases between them. CDR3 sequence reads: CASSLSRDTEAFF. The CDR3 DNA is TGTGCCAGCAGTTTATCTAGGGACACTGAAGCTTTCTTT.

The chain's CDR3 is CASSQDKDKVEDSGEQYF. The CDR3 DNA reads as TGTGCCAGCAGCCAAGATAAGGACAAGGTGGAGGATAGTGGCGAGCAGTACTTC. The chain employs TRBV3-1 (or the pseudogene TRBV3-2) and TRBJ2-7; D may be TRBD1 or TRBD2 (5 bases each). Trimming left V 0 bases short and J 6 bases short, with 24 bases between. Germline CDR1 is LGHDT and CDR2 is YNNKEL (reference sequence). The CDR3 consists of 18 residues.

The CDR3 reads CATSSILGRPYEQYF. The CDR3, as DNA: TGTGCCACCAGCAGTATTCTAGGGAGGCCCTACGAGCAGTACTTC. The chain is built from TRBV15 and TRBJ2-7; D is possibly TRBD2 (6 bases). Trimming took off 3 bases at V and 2 bases at J, with 14 bases between the two ends. Germline V gives CDR1 LNHNV, CDR2 YYDKDF (reference sequence). The CDR3 covers 15 residues.

The J gene is TRBJ2-2, the V gene TRBV28; 7 bases are shared with TRBD1. The length of the CDR3 is 16 residues. Germline V CDR1 and CDR2: MDHEN, SYDVKM. V lost 2 bases, J lost 1 base, and 4 bases stayed unmatched. CDR3 protein: CASSLGGQMNTGELFF. CDR3 DNA sequence: TGTGCCAGCAGTTTAGGGGGACAGATGAACACCGGGGAGCTGTTTTTT.

V and J are TRBV5-1 and TRBJ2-7; 8 bases match TRBD1. The CDR3 is 14 amino acids. The germline V gene has CDR1 SGHRS and CDR2 YFSETQ. J gave up 3 bases and V 5 bases, and 7 bases lay outside the gene matches. CDR3 coding DNA: TGCGCCAGCAGTTCGCAGGGGGCAAACTACGAGCAGTACTTC. Protein sequence: CASSSQGANYEQYF.

This sequence joins TRBV3-1 (or the pseudogene TRBV3-2) and TRBJ2-5; no clear D. Per the germline V gene, CDR1 is LGHDT and CDR2 is YNNKEL (reference sequence). The CDR3 contains 14 residues. Deletions cut 1 base from V and 7 bases from J, with 13 bases between. The CDR3 region has the DNA TGTGCCAGCAGCCAAGGCAGAGAACGAGGGACCCAGTACTTC. Its protein is CASSQGRERGTQYF.

This clone was counted between two and nine times. The gene calls are TRBV5-6 and TRBJ2-7; 8 nucleotides match TRBD1. The V gene's germline CDR1 is SGHDT and CDR2 YYEEEE. With V trimmed by 3 bases and J by 5 bases, 10 bases remained unmatched. This CDR3 comprises 15 residues. CDR3 sequence: CASSSGAGGVHEQYF. CDR3 in DNA: TGTGCCAGCAGCTCGGGGGCAGGGGGCGTCCACGAGCAGTACTTC. Looking up the rest from reference TRBV5-6 and TRBJ2-7 gives the full variable domain: DAGVTQSPTHLIKTRGQQVTLRCSPKSGHDTVSWYQQALGQGPQFIFQYYEEEERQRGNFPDRFSGHQFPNYSSELNVNALLLGDSALYLCASSSGAGGVHEQYFGPGTRLTVT.

CDR3 sequence (DNA): TGTGCCAGCAGTTACCAGGGAAATAATTCACCCCTCCACTTT. This encodes CASSYQGNNSPLHF. This rearrangement joins TRBV27 to TRBJ1-6; the D gene is possibly TRBD1 (5 bases). Germline CDR1 MNHEY, CDR2 SMNVEV (reference sequence). The germline V and J ends were trimmed by 4 bases and 5 bases, with 9 bases remaining between them. CDR3 length: 14 residues.

This CDR3 reads CASSLGGTGRSGNTIYF. The DNA of the CDR3 is TGCGCCAGCAGCTTGGGGGGGACAGGTCGCTCTGGAAACACCATATATTTT. This chain links TRBV5-1 with TRBJ1-3, with 8 bases aligning to TRBD1. Unmatched junction bases numbered 5, after V lost 0 bases and J lost 0 bases. The CDR3 has 17 residues. The germline V gene encodes CDR1 SGHRS and CDR2 YFSETQ. The whole variable domain, filled in from reference TRBV5-1 and TRBJ1-3, reads KAGVTQTPRYLIKTRGQQVTLSCSPISGHRSVSWYQQTPGQGLQFLFEYFSETQRNKGNFPGRFSGRQFSNSRSEMNVSTLELGDSALYLCASSLGGTGRSGNTIYFGEGSWLTVV.

The sample holds a few counts of this clone. V and J are TRBV5-1 and TRBJ2-3; the match to TRBD2 covers 9 bases. The CDR3 is made up of 15 amino acids. Germline loops: CDR1 SGHRS, CDR2 YFSETQ. J gave up 4 bases and V 4 bases, and 7 bases lay outside the gene matches. The CDR3 sequence: CASSGGLAFADTQYF. Here the CDR3 DNA reads TGCGCCAGCAGCGGGGGACTAGCTTTTGCAGATACGCAGTATTTT.

The rearrangement links TRBV19 to TRBJ2-1, with 8 bases identical to TRBD2. The CDR3 covers 17 residues. The germline V gene has CDR1 LNHDA and CDR2 SQIVND (reference sequence). The V segment lost 5 bases and the J segment 2 bases; nucleotides outside the gene matches: 11. CDR3: CASSGGAGVNTYNEQFF. CDR3 nucleotides: TGTGCCAGTAGTGGGGGAGCGGGGGTCAATACCTACAATGAGCAGTTCTTC.

The chain is built from TRBV29-1 and TRBJ1-5, with D possibly matching TRBD1 (5 bases). Germline CDR1 reads SQVTM; CDR2 reads ANQGSEA. The CDR3 length is 13 residues. The V gene lost 6 bases and the J gene lost 2 bases, with 11 bases spanning the gap. CDR3 bases: TGCAGCGTCGCCCAGGGAGGCAATCAGCCCCAGCATTTT. It specifies CSVAQGGNQPQHF.

The genes are TRBV7-2 and TRBJ2-7; TRBD1 is a possible D gene (5 bases). Deletions cut 4 bases from V and 2 bases from J, with 15 bases between. The CDR3 extends over 15 amino acids. Germline lookup yields CDR1 SGHTA and CDR2 FQGNSA. CDR3 coding DNA: TGTGCCAGCAGCTCGACGCAGGTCAGGGCCTACGAGCAGTACTTC. Protein product: CASSSTQVRAYEQYF.

The genes are TRBV27 and TRBJ1-1, with D uncertain. This CDR3 contains 10 residues. Germline V CDR1 and CDR2: MNHEY, SMNVEV (reference sequence). V was trimmed by 4 bases and J by 11 bases, leaving 8 bases between them. CDR3 nucleotide sequence: TGTGCCAGCAGTTCGCGGAGGGCTTTCTTT. This codes for CASSSRRAFF.

The chain carries TRBV19 and TRBJ2-3, with TRBD2 matching 8 bases. Germline-derived CDR1 and CDR2 are LNHDA and SQIVND (reference sequence). Trimming cost V 4 bases and J 1 base; bases outside gene matches: 13. There are 18 residues in the CDR3. The CDR3 is CASSSLPRGGRGTDTQYF. The CDR3 DNA reads as TGTGCCAGTAGTAGTCTCCCACGCGGGGGGCGGGGCACAGATACGCAGTATTTT.

The chain has TRBV4-3 and TRBJ2-2; D may correspond to TRBD1 or TRBD2 (6 bases each). V was clipped by 4 bases and J by 4 bases, with 16 bases between them. The CDR3 has 16 amino acids. Per germline, CDR1 LGHNA and CDR2 YSLEER. The CDR3 nucleotides read TGCGCCAGCAGCCCGGTGGGGGGCATGGGCACCGGGGAGCTGTTTTTT. This translates into CASSPVGGMGTGELFF.

The genes are TRBV6-2 or TRBV6-3 and TRBJ2-5; D is unresolved. The germline V gene encodes CDR1 MNHEY and CDR2 SVGEGT. The CDR3 consists of 12 residues. V lost 5 bases to trimming and J lost 5 bases, with 9 bases between them. In DNA form, the CDR3 reads TGTGCCAGCAGTAACCTCCTCGAGACCCAGTACTTC. It is translated as CASSNLLETQYF.